This T cell receptor (beta chain) was identified in a study of glioma-infiltrating T cells. Study results and caveats: Tissue and blood shared very few CDR3 sequences. Non-neoplastic patients had below-expected tissue-blood divergence, while all gliomas exceeded expectation.

Germline V lookup: CDR1 MNHEY, CDR2 SMNVEV (reference sequence). This CDR3 is built from 14 residues. Details on this clonotype: What it binds is unknown. The junction differs from germline at one of its ends, possibly a read error.

Using RNA template, CDR3s of TCR alpha and beta were amplified with iRepertoire arm-PCR. One-step reverse transcription and amplification started from roughly 100-400 ng of tissue mRNA or PBMC total RNA. TCRdb reprocessed the multiplex PCR reads via MiXCR and lists one record per CDR3 protein. The top ten hold under 40% of the sample, which has some 90,000 distinct CDR3 sequences, approximately 39% seen once. The specimen sequenced was glioma tissue, nonneoplastic brain tissue, or PBMCs (not recorded which). The chain employs TRBV27 and TRBJ1-4; D might be TRBD1 (5 bases). The receptor was isolated from a human donor with low-grade glioma or glioblastoma, undergoing nonglioma brain surgery, or in good health (not recorded which). DNA of the CDR3: TGTGCGAGCAGTTTTTTGAGACAGAATGAAAAACTGTTTTTT. Protein: CASSFLRQNEKLFF.